Below are 27 T cell receptor beta chains sequenced from a single sample in a study of T cell responses to AZD1222 COVID-19 vaccine. Some clones are missing from TCRdb's copy, which holds only in-frame ones; the method was immunoSEQ multiplex PCR. The sample consists of 150,000 to 200,000 clones, under 95% of them appearing once. Material: peripheral blood, obtained 28 days after the second AZD1222 dose. The receptors stem from an adult who received the AZD1222 COVID-19 vaccine.

This sequence joins TRBV19 and TRBJ2-1; 8 bases fit TRBD2. The junction had 4 bases not matched to a gene; V was cut back by 6 bases and J by 0 bases. This CDR3 spans 15 amino acids. CDR1 is LNHDA and CDR2 is SQIVND in the germline V gene (reference sequence). CDR3 region: CASRLAETSYNEQFF. The CDR3 coding sequence is TGTGCCAGTAGACTAGCGGAGACCTCCTACAATGAGCAGTTCTTC.

This chain uses TRBV27 with TRBJ2-1, with 11 bases that match TRBD1. Germline V gene sequence: CDR1 MNHEY, CDR2 SMNVEV (reference sequence). This CDR3 region has 14 residues. Trimming at V came to 6 bases and at J to 6 bases, leaving 4 bases not matched to a gene. The CDR3, as DNA: TGTGCCAGCAGCGCGGGACAGGGGGGCAATGAGCAGTTCTTC. It encodes CASSAGQGGNEQFF.

This clone was seen only once. V and J are TRBV14 and TRBJ1-1; a weak D match, TRBD1 (6 bases). From germline, CDR1 is SGHDN and CDR2 FVKESK. The V and J ends lost 5 bases and 6 bases respectively, with 13 bases between them. CDR3 length: 13 amino acids. As DNA, the CDR3 is TGTGCCAGCAGCTTACAGGGAGTGGCTGAAGCTTTCTTT. Translated: CASSLQGVAEAFF.

This clone was observed once. V and J are TRBV10-3 and TRBJ2-7; a weak D match, TRBD2 (5 bases). CDR1 and CDR2 (germline): ENHRY, SYGVKD. This CDR3 is 15 amino acids long. V dropped 2 bases and J dropped 2 bases, with 13 bases sitting between them. Here the CDR3 reads CAISELPGVTYEQYF. DNA for the CDR3: TGTGCCATCAGTGAGCTTCCCGGGGTCACCTACGAGCAGTACTTC.

The V call is TRBV7-2, the J call TRBJ1-1, with D perhaps TRBD1 (6 bases). V lost 2 bases to trimming and J lost 2 bases, with 9 bases between them. Per germline, CDR1 SGHTA and CDR2 FQGNSA. The CDR3 extends over 14 amino acids. CDR3 residues: CASSLWGGNTEAFF. The CDR3 nucleotides are TGTGCCAGCAGCTTATGGGGGGGCAACACTGAAGCTTTCTTT.

The chain joins TRBV30 to TRBJ1-1; unclear D gene. V dropped 3 bases and J dropped 0 bases, with 11 bases sitting between them. CDR3 length: 14 residues. Per the germline V gene, CDR1 is GTSNPN and CDR2 is SVGIG (reference sequence). In DNA, the CDR3 is TGTGCCTGGAGAACCCAGGAAATGAACACTGAAGCTTTCTTT. Protein: CAWRTQEMNTEAFF.

J is TRBJ1-1 and V is TRBV19; D uncertain. Looked up from germline, CDR1 is LNHDA and CDR2 is SQIVND (reference sequence). Trimming stripped 4 bases from V and 8 bases from J, with 17 bases between. The CDR3 contains 14 residues. The DNA for the CDR3 is TGTGCCAGTAGTAGAGTGGACCGACAAACGGAAGCTTTCTTT. Residues: CASSRVDRQTEAFF.

The chain couples TRBV10-3 to TRBJ1-1; D is ambiguous. Germline CDR1 is ENHRY and CDR2 is SYGVKD. Deletions cut 6 bases from V and 0 bases from J, with 8 bases between. This CDR3 comprises 13 residues. The CDR3 sequence: CAIRAKLNTEAFF. The CDR3 DNA reads TGTGCCATCAGGGCAAAGCTGAACACTGAAGCTTTCTTT.

This clone has more than one count but fewer than ten. The chain links TRBV7-9 to TRBJ2-7; perhaps TRBD1 as D (6 bases). CDR3 length: 14 residues. The germline V and J ends were trimmed by 4 bases and 3 bases, with 13 bases remaining between them. Germline CDR1 reads SEHNR; CDR2 reads FQNEAQ (reference sequence). In DNA form, the CDR3 reads TGTGCCAGCAGCTCAACGACAGGTGGCTACGAGCAGTACTTC. It translates to CASSSTTGGYEQYF.

A note on this clone: Its ends do not fully match the called genes, so a read error is possible. The chain is built from TRBV2 and TRBJ1-5, with D unresolved. The CDR3 length is 13 residues. The germline V gene encodes CDR1 SNHLY and CDR2 FYNNEI. This CDR3 reads CASNEGGNQPQHF. The CDR3, as DNA: TGTGCCAGCAATGAAGGAGGAAATCAGCCCCAGCATTTT.

In its sample, this clone was seen a few times. This sequence joins TRBV21-1 and TRBJ1-1. TRBV21-1 constitutes a pseudogene. The CDR3 covers 14 residues. The CDR3, as DNA: TGTGCCAGCAGCAAAGTGGGCACGTGGGTGGAGGCTTTCTTT. Amino acids: CASSKVGTWVEAFF.

J is TRBJ1-1 and V is TRBV29-1; possibly TRBD1 for D (5 bases). Germline V gene lookup returns CDR1 SQVTM and CDR2 ANQGSEA. CDR3 length: 12 amino acids. V lost 3 bases, J lost 4 bases, and 9 bases lay in between. The CDR3 sequence is CSVDREGTEAFF. In DNA form, the CDR3 reads TGCAGCGTTGACAGGGAGGGCACTGAAGCTTTCTTT.

CDR3: CASSSRGGGELFF. The CDR3, as DNA: TGTGCCAGCAGCTCACGGGGGGGCGGGGAGCTGTTTTTT. The J gene is TRBJ2-2, the V gene TRBV7-2; TRBD2 agrees at 8 bases. The germline V gene has CDR1 SGHTA and CDR2 FQGNSA. V trimming: 4 bases; J trimming: 7 bases; junction bases outside the gene matches: 2. This CDR3 contains 13 residues.

This clone was detected only once. The chain employs TRBV12-3 or TRBV12-4 and TRBJ1-1, with D hard to call. The CDR3 is 12 amino acids. Trimming took off 6 bases at V and 1 base at J, with 6 bases between the two ends. The CDR3 here is CASSRQNTEAFF. Here the CDR3 DNA reads TGTGCCAGCAGCCGTCAGAACACTGAAGCTTTCTTT.

The chain combines TRBV5-6 with TRBJ1-3, with unresolved D. The ends were cut back, 2 bases at V and 4 bases at J, with 10 bases in the middle. The CDR3 runs 14 residues. Germline V gives CDR1 SGHDT, CDR2 YYEEEE. The CDR3 protein is CASSLLSPGNTIYF. The CDR3 nucleotides read TGTGCCAGCAGCTTACTAAGTCCCGGAAACACCATATATTTT.

The chain joins TRBV7-9 to TRBJ2-2; maybe TRBD2 (5 bases). There are 17 residues in the CDR3. Germline V gives CDR1 SEHNR, CDR2 FQNEAQ (reference sequence). The ends were cut back, 4 bases at V and 3 bases at J, with 18 bases in the middle. The CDR3 DNA is TGTGCCAGCAGCTCCCCACGCTGGCGGGCGGACACCGGGGAGCTGTTTTTT. Residues: CASSSPRWRADTGELFF. The whole variable domain, remainder taken from reference TRBV7-9 and TRBJ2-2, is DTGVSQNPRHKITKRGQNVTFRCDPISEHNRLYWYRQTLGQGPEFLTYFQNEAQLEKSRLLSDRFSAERPKGSFSTLEIQRTEQGDSAMYLCASSSPRWRADTGELFFGEGSRLTVL.

The chain combines TRBV5-1 with TRBJ2-2, with 8 bases lining up with TRBD2. Germline assignment: CDR1 SGHRS and CDR2 YFSETQ. Trimming cost V 2 bases and J 1 base; bases outside gene matches: 10. The CDR3 sequence is 18 residues long. The CDR3 nucleotides are TGCGCCAGCAGCTTCCGAGGTTCGAGCGGGGGGAACACCGGGGAGCTGTTTTTT. Protein: CASSFRGSSGGNTGELFF.

V gene TRBV6-5 combines with J gene TRBJ1-2, with D perhaps matching TRBD1 (6 bases). The V and J ends lost 0 bases and 8 bases respectively, with 13 bases between them. The germline gives CDR1 MNHEY, CDR2 SVGAGI. The CDR3 sequence is 14 residues long. The CDR3 sequence: CASSYSSGGRGYTF. The DNA of the CDR3 is TGTGCCAGCAGTTACTCGTCGGGGGGCCGGGGCTACACCTTC.

The chain combines TRBV6-5 with TRBJ2-3, with TRBD2 matching 7 bases. The CDR3 is made up of 16 amino acids. Germline CDR1 MNHEY, CDR2 SVGAGI. V lost 2 bases and J lost 0; bases outside the gene matches: 5. The CDR3 is CASSYERGGSTDTQYF. CDR3 DNA sequence: TGTGCCAGCAGTTACGAGCGCGGGGGTAGCACAGATACGCAGTATTTT.

The gene calls are TRBV7-3 and TRBJ2-1; a weak D match, TRBD2 (5 bases). Germline V lookup: CDR1 SGHTA, CDR2 FQGTGA. The CDR3 has 14 amino acids. Trimming left V 4 bases short and J 4 bases short, with 11 bases between. In DNA form, the CDR3 reads TGTGCCAGCAGCTCGGACGGGGAATACAATGAGCAGTTCTTC. Translating it yields CASSSDGEYNEQFF. Looking up the rest from reference TRBV7-3 and TRBJ2-1 gives the full variable domain: GAGVSQTPSNKVTEKGKYVELRCDPISGHTALYWYRQSLGQGPEFLIYFQGTGAADDSGLPNDRFFAVRPEGSVSTLKIQRTERGDSAVYLCASSSDGEYNEQFFGPGTRLTVL.

This chain links TRBV11-2 with TRBJ1-1; D remains ambiguous. Germline V gene sequence: CDR1 SGHAT, CDR2 FQNNGV. The CDR3 covers 14 residues. V lost 1 base and J 3 bases, leaving 9 bases between the germline ends. Here the CDR3 DNA reads TGTGCCAGCAGCTTAGGTCCCCAGTACACTGAAGCTTTCTTT. This sequence encodes CASSLGPQYTEAFF.

The J gene is TRBJ1-6, the V gene TRBV2; a weak D match, TRBD1 (6 bases). With 6 bases removed from V and 6 bases from J, the gap between germline ends came to 12 bases. Per germline, CDR1 SNHLY and CDR2 FYNNEI. The CDR3 covers 14 residues. For the CDR3, the DNA is TGTGCCAGCAGCCCAGACAGGACTAATTCACCCCTCCACTTT. This codes for CASSPDRTNSPLHF. The whole variable domain, remainder taken from reference TRBV2 and TRBJ1-6, is EPEVTQTPSHQVTQMGQEVILRCVPISNHLYFYWYRQILGQKVEFLVSFYNNEISEKSEIFDDQFSVERPDGSNFTLKIRSTKLEDSAMYFCASSPDRTNSPLHFGNGTRLTVT.

The chain carries TRBV23-1 and TRBJ1-5; D is ambiguous. TRBV23-1 falls under the ORF class, with uncertain function. The CDR3 is made up of 12 amino acids. The V end was cut by 2 bases, the J end by 5 bases, with 4 bases between. In nucleotides, the CDR3 is TGCGCCAGCAGTCAACGATATCAGCCCCAGCATTTT. It specifies CASSQRYQPQHF.

DNA for the CDR3: TGTGCCAGCAGCAGAAGCGGGGGTTCCTACAATGAGCAGTTCTTC. Protein: CASSRSGGSYNEQFF. The rearrangement joins TRBV7-2 to TRBJ2-1; TRBD2 matches 8 bases. Germline assignment: CDR1 SGHTA and CDR2 FQGNSA. Germline trimming cut 5 bases from V and 1 base from J; bases unmatched to any gene: 4. The CDR3 contains 15 residues.

The V gene is TRBV2, the J gene TRBJ1-1; a weak D match, TRBD1 (6 bases). Trimming took 8 bases from V and 3 from J, leaving 16 bases between them. Germline lookup yields CDR1 SNHLY and CDR2 FYNNEI. The CDR3 contains 14 residues. CDR3 bases: TGTGCCAGCCGACGGGGGGGCGCATACACTGAAGCTTTCTTT. It codes for CASRRGGAYTEAFF.

The CDR3, as DNA: TGTGCCAACAGGGATAATTCACCCCTCCACTTT. Its protein is CANRDNSPLHF. This chain uses TRBV10-3 with TRBJ1-6; D perhaps matches TRBD1 (6 bases). CDR1 and CDR2 (germline): ENHRY, SYGVKD. The germline V and J ends were trimmed by 10 bases and 5 bases, with 6 bases remaining between them. The CDR3 has 11 amino acids.

The chain recombines TRBV27 with TRBJ2-6; D is uncertain. Germline values: CDR1 MNHEY, CDR2 SMNVEV (reference sequence). CDR3 length equals 15 residues. V was pared by 2 bases and J by 0 bases, with 5 bases between. CDR3 region: CASSLLGSGANVLTF. CDR3 DNA: TGTGCCAGCAGTTTACTGGGCTCTGGGGCCAACGTCCTGACTTTC.